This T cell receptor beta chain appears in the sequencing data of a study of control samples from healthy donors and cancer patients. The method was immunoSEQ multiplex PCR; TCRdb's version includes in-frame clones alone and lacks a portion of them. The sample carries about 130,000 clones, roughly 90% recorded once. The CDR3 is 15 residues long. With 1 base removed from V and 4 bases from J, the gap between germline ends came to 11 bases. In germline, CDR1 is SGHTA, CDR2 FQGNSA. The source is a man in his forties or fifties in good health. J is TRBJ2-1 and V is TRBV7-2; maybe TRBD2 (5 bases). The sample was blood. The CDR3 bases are TGTGCCAGCAGCTTAGTGTCCGGCGGGTACAATGAGCAGTTCTTC. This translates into CASSLVSGGYNEQFF.